This TCR beta chain was obtained from a study of blood T cell repertoires in COVID-19. On this clone itself: Other nucleotide sequences in the sample specify the same CDR3.

Germline CDR1 and CDR2: SGHRS and YFSETQ. V lost 1 base, J lost 6 bases, and 10 bases lay in between. CDR3 size: 13 residues. Produced via immunoSEQ multiplex PCR; TCRdb's table is partial and in-frame only. The sample gives roughly 250,000 clones, under 90% of which show up once; approximately 9% is in the top ten. The sequenced sample was peripheral blood. The chain is built from TRBV5-1 and TRBJ1-2; TRBD1 is a possible D gene (6 bases). This sequence originates from a human donor in a cohort sampled during active COVID-19. CDR3: CASSLTGSDGYTF. The CDR3 DNA reads as TGCGCCAGCAGCTTGACAGGGTCCGATGGCTACACCTTC.